This TCR beta chain was profiled in a study of cytomegalovirus exposure and HLA in healthy donors. Remarks on this clone: Its antigen is unidentified.

Study results and caveats: Later analysis demonstrated an association between a missense DCLRE1C variant and TCR beta V- and J-gene trimming. Rarity marked most TCR sequences, yet some public TCRs occurred in many donors.

This PCR relied on a set of 60 Vbeta primers and 13 Jbeta primers. Here immunoSEQ multiplex PCR was the method, and the copy in TCRdb shows in-frame clones only, minus some. The sample lists more than 80,000 clones; more than 65% were seen once. Sample: PBMCs. This TCR came from a girl aged 2 to 10 in good health and CMV-seropositive.

The CDR3 coding sequence is TGTGCCAGCAGCTTCTGGGGGGGAGATCAGCCCCAGCATTTT. Translating it yields CASSFWGGDQPQHF. The chain couples TRBV5-4 to TRBJ1-5; possibly TRBD1 for D (5 bases). The CDR3 runs to 14 residues. V was shortened by 2 bases and J by 5 bases, with 11 bases between the two germline ends. Per germline, CDR1 SGHNT and CDR2 YYREEE (reference sequence).